The clone carrying this T cell receptor beta chain was seen ten or more times. Its antigen remains unidentified. The sample originates from a study of regulatory T cells in long-lasting Graves disease. Study-level findings and limits: Compared with new cases, persistent Graves' patients showed reduced TCR diversity. Favored gene segments in persistent disease were TRBV28, TRBJ1-2 and TRBJ2-5. New patients shared fewer public clonotypes (roughly 910) than persistent patients did (about 2,700).

V was clipped by 0 bases and J by 6 bases; unmatched bases: 5. Germline CDR1 GTSNPN, CDR2 SVGIG (reference sequence). This CDR3 spans 14 amino acids. Library construction for TCR beta used iRepertoire HTBI primers and Arm-PCR of CDR3 regions. TCRdb ran MiXCR on the multiplex PCR reads and lists one entry per CDR3 protein. The sample lists fewer than 350,000 distinct CDR3 sequences, about 20% occurring once. Time point given: newly diagnosed GD, antithyroid drugs for less than 3 months. There was RNA extracted from PBMCs, and the TCR library was made from it. An endocrinology unit in Xi'an, China, supplied the patients.

The source is a female donor with Graves disease. The source was peripheral blood mononuclear cells (PBMCs), collected at new diagnosis, from a patient treated with antithyroid drugs. The V gene is TRBV30, the J gene TRBJ2-1; TRBD1 matches 7 bases. The CDR3 loop reads CAWSVGQGVNEQFF. For the CDR3, the DNA is TGTGCCTGGAGTGTGGGTCAGGGGGTCAATGAGCAGTTCTTC.